The 20 T cell receptor beta chains below come from one sample, sequenced in a study of response to subunit inactivated influenza vaccine. A single record per CDR3 protein comes from TCRdb applying MiXCR to the RT-PCR reads. The sample has about 570,000 distinct CDR3 sequences; around 11% are singletons. This sample also belongs to another study, concerning T cells expressing NK-cell markers. From that second work: Researchers built TCR beta cDNA using 5'RACE template switching with UMIs.

The sequencing used PBMCs from blood, collected on the day of vaccination. The receptors derive from a man in his fifties who received an inactivated influenza vaccine.

There are a few counts of this clonotype. The CDR3 is CASSPGGNFQSTDTQYF. In DNA, the CDR3 is TGTGCCAGCAGCCCCGGGGGGAACTTTCAAAGCACAGATACGCAGTATTTT. The chain employs TRBV9 and TRBJ2-3; TRBD2 matches at 7 bases. Germline V gene data show CDR1 as SGDLS and CDR2 as YYNGEE. The CDR3 sequence is 17 residues long. V was pared by 4 bases and J by 0 bases, with 11 bases of the junction left unmatched.

The rearrangement links TRBV7-8 to TRBJ1-2; D possibly corresponds to TRBD1 (6 bases). CDR1 and CDR2 (germline): SGHVS, FQNEAQ. The CDR3 consists of 16 residues. Between the trimmed V and J ends, which lost 2 bases and 2 bases, there was a span of 15 bases. CDR3 bases: TGTGCCAGCAGCTTACGGTGGGACACCGGCAACTATGGCTACACCTTC. Translating it yields CASSLRWDTGNYGYTF.

This clonotype has just a few counts. V gene TRBV28 combines with J gene TRBJ2-7; the D call may be TRBD1 or TRBD2 (5 bases each). Germline V gene data show CDR1 as MDHEN and CDR2 as SYDVKM. The CDR3 has 17 amino acids. The V and J ends lost 5 bases and 2 bases respectively, with 22 bases between them. The CDR3 loop reads CASSLTQILWGPYEQYF. In nucleotides, the CDR3 is TGTGCCAGCAGTCTTACTCAAATCTTATGGGGACCCTACGAGCAGTACTTC.

In its sample, this clonotype was seen a few times. V and J are TRBV3-1 and TRBJ2-1; D uncertain. The germline CDR1 and CDR2 sequences are LGHDT and YNNKEL (reference sequence). The V gene lost 0 bases and the J gene lost 0 bases, with 12 bases spanning the gap. The CDR3 length is 17 residues. This CDR3 is CASSQDVLGYSYNEQFF. CDR3 nucleotide sequence: TGTGCCAGCAGCCAAGACGTGCTGGGCTACTCCTACAATGAGCAGTTCTTC.

The chain employs TRBV6-2 or TRBV6-3 and TRBJ2-6; the D is unclear. Trimming took off 7 bases at V and 0 bases at J, with 10 bases between the two ends. CDR3 size: 15 residues. Germline V CDR1 and CDR2: MNHEY, SVGEGT. Here the CDR3 DNA reads TGTGCCAGCACAACGTTCAGCTCTGGGGCCAACGTCCTGACTTTC. This encodes CASTTFSSGANVLTF.

The chain recombines TRBV7-6 with TRBJ1-2, with unresolved D. V was trimmed by 0 bases and J by 4 bases, leaving 12 bases between them. There are 15 residues in the CDR3. Germline CDR1 is SGHVS and CDR2 is FNYEAQ. The CDR3 protein is CASSLAPGYVYGYTF. The CDR3 DNA reads as TGTGCCAGCAGCTTAGCCCCAGGCTACGTCTATGGCTACACCTTC.

Written as DNA, the CDR3 is TGCAGTGCCCCGGACCCTCGGGGGAACACTGAAGCTTTCTTT. Protein: CSAPDPRGNTEAFF. This chain joins TRBV20-1 and TRBJ1-1, with D hard to call. V was shortened by 6 bases and J by 1 base, with 15 bases between the two germline ends. The CDR3 spans 14 residues. From germline, CDR1 is DFQATT and CDR2 SNEGSKA (reference sequence).

V is TRBV15 and J is TRBJ2-3, with unresolved D. Germline assignment: CDR1 LNHNV and CDR2 YYDKDF (reference sequence). V dropped 0 bases and J dropped 4 bases, with 5 bases sitting between them. The CDR3 consists of 13 residues. The CDR3, as DNA: TGTGCCACCAGCAGAGAAGACCCAGATACGCAGTATTTT. It specifies CATSREDPDTQYF.

The sample holds a few counts of this clonotype. Here the CDR3 DNA reads TGTGCCGCGACTGAACAGGGGCGCACCGGGGAGCTGTTTTTT. It encodes CAATEQGRTGELFF. The chain couples TRBV6-2 or TRBV6-3 to TRBJ2-2, with 7 nucleotides matching TRBD1. V was pared by 11 bases and J by 4 bases, with 10 bases of the junction left unmatched. Germline assignment: CDR1 MNHEY and CDR2 SVGEGT. This CDR3 spans 14 amino acids.

The V call is TRBV7-3, the J call TRBJ2-1, with D possibly matching TRBD2 (6 bases). V was shortened by 5 bases and J by 8 bases, with 19 bases between the two germline ends. CDR1 and CDR2 from the germline V gene are SGHTA and FQGTGA. This CDR3 contains 15 residues. Written as DNA, the CDR3 is TGTGCCAGCAGCCAAGACGGGAGCTCCGGCGATGAGCAGTTCTTC. This codes for CASSQDGSSGDEQFF.

This clonotype was observed at least ten times. The chain carries TRBV27 and TRBJ2-7; TRBD2 aligns across 14 bases. The V segment lost 8 bases and the J segment 4 bases; nucleotides outside the gene matches: 10. CDR3 size: 16 residues. Per germline, CDR1 MNHEY and CDR2 SMNVEV (reference sequence). The CDR3 protein is CASGPGLAGVVYEQYF. The CDR3 region has the DNA TGTGCCAGCGGACCGGGACTAGCGGGAGTCGTTTACGAGCAGTACTTC.

This clonotype was counted at least ten times. The rearrangement links TRBV29-1 to TRBJ2-2, with a possible D match to TRBD2 (6 bases). Germline CDR1 is SQVTM and CDR2 is ANQGSEA. The CDR3 extends over 12 amino acids. V was trimmed by 6 bases and J by 5 bases, leaving 10 bases between them. As DNA, the CDR3 is TGCAGCGTCCTCCGGGAGACCGGGGAGCTGTTTTTT. Its protein is CSVLRETGELFF.

This clonotype was detected many times. The chain has TRBV29-1 and TRBJ2-1; weak D call: TRBD1 (5 bases). The CDR3 is 13 residues long. The V end lost 4 bases, the J end lost 5 bases, and 12 bases lay between the germline ends. Germline loops: CDR1 SQVTM, CDR2 ANQGSEA. The CDR3 DNA sequence: TGCAGCGTTGTTCCCGCCAGGGACAATGAGCAGTTCTTC. This encodes CSVVPARDNEQFF.

This clonotype was recorded many times. The chain joins TRBV5-5 to TRBJ2-3; D gene unclear. The CDR3 runs 14 residues. The germline V gene has CDR1 SGHKS and CDR2 YYEKEE (reference sequence). The V end was cut by 2 bases, the J end by 2 bases, with 9 bases between. The DNA for the CDR3 is TGTGCCAGCAGCTTCGCACAGATCACAGATACGCAGTATTTT. Translated, it gives CASSFAQITDTQYF.

J is TRBJ2-3 and V is TRBV20-1, with 8 positions matching TRBD2. The CDR3 totals 13 residues. Unmatched junction bases numbered 2, after V lost 5 bases and J lost 1 base. Germline V gives CDR1 DFQATT, CDR2 SNEGSKA (reference sequence). The CDR3, as DNA: TGCAGTGCTCCGACTAGCGGCACAGATACGCAGTATTTT. Translating gives CSAPTSGTDTQYF.

There are a few counts of this clonotype. CDR3 in DNA: TGTGCCAGCAGCTATGGACAGAGTTCTACCGCCGAGCAGTACTTC. Its translation: CASSYGQSSTAEQYF. The V and J genes are TRBV11-2 and TRBJ2-7, with a tentative D call TRBD1 (6 bases). The CDR3 is 15 amino acids. V lost 4 bases and J 6 bases, leaving 19 bases between the germline ends. From germline, CDR1 is SGHAT and CDR2 FQNNGV.

V is TRBV5-1 and J is TRBJ1-1, with D unclear. Germline lookup yields CDR1 SGHRS and CDR2 YFSETQ. This CDR3 has 13 residues. Trimming took off 6 bases at V and 8 bases at J, with 17 bases between the two ends. In nucleotides, the CDR3 is TGCGCCAGCATGCGGCTACCGAACGTGGAAGCTTTCTTT. This encodes CASMRLPNVEAFF.

The chain couples TRBV5-6 to TRBJ2-7, with TRBD1 as a possible D gene (7 bases). Trimming took 4 bases from V and 3 from J, leaving 20 bases between them. CDR1 SGHDT and CDR2 YYEEEE come from the germline V gene. The CDR3 has 16 amino acids. In DNA form, the CDR3 reads TGTGCCAGCAGCGGGGGGCGGGACAGCGATTACTACGAGCAGTACTTC. Encoded protein: CASSGGRDSDYYEQYF.

This clonotype appeared many times. The V gene is TRBV29-1, the J gene TRBJ1-2; 8 bases line up with TRBD1. Germline lookup yields CDR1 SQVTM and CDR2 ANQGSEA. V was pared by 6 bases and J by 4 bases, with 7 bases of the junction left unmatched. The CDR3 runs 13 residues. This CDR3 reads CSVGQGGPYGYTF. CDR3 nucleotides: TGCAGCGTAGGACAGGGAGGGCCCTATGGCTACACCTTC.

This clonotype was counted only a few times. The chain recombines TRBV20-1 with TRBJ2-1; 8 nucleotides line up with TRBD2. The CDR3 covers 14 residues. Trimming took 1 base from V and 8 from J; bases not matched to a gene: 7. The V gene's germline CDR1 is DFQATT and CDR2 SNEGSKA (reference sequence). This chain's CDR3 is CSARVLTSVYEQFF. CDR3 bases: TGCAGTGCTAGAGTTTTGACTAGCGTCTATGAGCAGTTCTTC.